This T cell receptor (beta chain) was retrieved from a study of identical twins. TCRdb independently ran MiXCR on the 5' RACE reads; one entry per CDR3 protein. This table holds around 250,000 distinct CDR3 sequences, roughly 13% found once. This clonotype was observed at least ten times. Trimming shortened V by 0 bases and J by 8 bases, and 2 bases separated the two germline ends. The CDR3 is made up of 11 amino acids. Germline V lookup: CDR1 SGHTA, CDR2 FQGNSA. These data were also filed under a second study, of yellow fever vaccine responses in identical twins.

The specimen sequenced was memory (CD45RO+) T cells sorted from blood. The sequence was collected from a woman aged 18-35 years in good health. The gene calls are TRBV7-2 and TRBJ1-3; D is uncertain. The CDR3 sequence is CASSLAYTIYF. Written as DNA, the CDR3 is TGTGCCAGCAGCTTAGCGTACACCATATATTTT.